The rows below give T cell receptor beta chains drawn from one sample of a study of Ad26.COV2.S vaccination and SARS-CoV-2 variants. Sequencing was performed with immunoSEQ multiplex PCR; in TCRdb, only in-frame clones are kept and a portion is missing. The table records about 250,000 clones, 87% of them present only once. The source was peripheral blood, collected in a trial of Ad26.COV2.S vaccine versus placebo. These receptors came from a person between 18 and 60 years old who received the Ad26.COV2.S COVID-19 vaccine or a placebo. The CDR3 runs from the conserved cysteine through the conserved F or W. Fields, in order: clone size, V gene, D gene, J gene, CDR3 protein, CDR3 DNA. A D gene is named only where the DNA matches it firmly. Only part of the rows carry a size: once, few, many, or a class if the clone is expanded.

NA	TRBV7-9	TRBD2	TRBJ2-2	CASSDSPGLRTGELFF	TGTGCCAGCAGCGATTCGCCGGGACTAAGGACCGGGGAGCTGTTTTTT
once	TRBV19	NA	TRBJ2-3	CASTVARDTDTQYF	TGTGCCAGTACCGTAGCGAGGGACACAGATACGCAGTATTTT
many	TRBV10-3	TRBD2	TRBJ2-2	CAISPTSGGANTGELFF	TGTGCCATCAGTCCAACTAGCGGTGGCGCGAACACCGGGGAGCTGTTTTTT
NA	TRBV19	NA	TRBJ2-7	CASSMEGTISEQYF	TGTGCCAGTAGTATGGAGGGGACCATCTCCGAGCAGTACTTC
once	TRBV4-3	NA	TRBJ2-2	CASSQSLGERGGELFF	TGCGCCAGCAGCCAATCTCTGGGGGAACGGGGCGGGGAGCTGTTTTTT
NA	TRBV7-7	NA	TRBJ2-5	CASSTGRTWEETQYF	TGTGCTAGCAGCACCGGACGAACCTGGGAAGAGACCCAGTACTTC
NA	TRBV4-1	TRBD1	TRBJ2-3	CASSPGTGGWGDTQYF	TGCGCCAGCAGCCCTGGGACAGGGGGCTGGGGAGATACGCAGTATTTT
once	TRBV6-5	NA	TRBJ1-1	CASSRGSGMNEAFF	TGTGCCAGCAGCCGCGGATCAGGGATGAATGAAGCTTTCTTT
NA	TRBV4-1	NA	TRBJ2-5	CASSRGGGLQETQYF	TGCGCCAGCAGCAGAGGGGGAGGGCTCCAAGAGACCCAGTACTTC
NA	TRBV12-3/TRBV12-4	NA	TRBJ2-1	CASSFSSESPQFF	TGTGCCAGCAGTTTTAGTTCCGAGTCCCCGCAGTTCTTC
NA	TRBV7-2	TRBD1	TRBJ1-2	CASSAGTGGWGGYTF	TGTGCCAGCAGTGCCGGGACAGGGGGCTGGGGTGGCTACACCTTC
NA	TRBV24-1	NA	TRBJ2-1	CATSRGYEQFF	TGTGCCACCAGTAGAGGGTACGAGCAGTTCTTC
NA	TRBV29-1	NA	TRBJ2-3	CSVGSGSTDTQYF	TGCAGCGTCGGCAGCGGGAGCACAGATACGCAGTATTTT
NA	TRBV4-1	NA	TRBJ1-5	CASSQPGWSRNQPQHF	TGCGCCAGCAGCCAACCAGGGTGGTCTCGCAATCAGCCCCAGCATTTT
few	TRBV3-1/TRBV3-2	NA	TRBJ1-1	CASSQGLASTEAFF	TGTGCCAGCAGCCAAGGGCTGGCGTCCACTGAAGCTTTCTTT
NA	TRBV6-4	TRBD1	TRBJ1-2	CASSQGEGYGYTF	TGTGCCAGCAGCCAGGGGGAGGGCTATGGCTACACCTTC
NA	TRBV5-5	TRBD2	TRBJ2-3	CASSSGLAASTDTQYF	TGTGCCAGCAGCTCCGGACTAGCGGCTAGCACAGATACGCAGTATTTT
NA	TRBV6-4	NA	TRBJ2-2	CASSDSIGAMNTGELFF	TGTGCCAGCAGTGACTCTATCGGGGCAATGAACACCGGGGAGCTGTTTTTT
NA	TRBV30	NA	TRBJ2-6	CAWGPGRWTSGANVLTF	TGTGCCTGGGGACCGGGACGGTGGACCTCTGGGGCCAACGTCCTGACTTTC
NA	TRBV7-9	NA	TRBJ1-4	CASSFPQDSTNEKLFF	TGTGCCAGCAGCTTCCCACAAGATTCAACTAATGAAAAACTGTTTTTT
NA	TRBV6-6	TRBD1	TRBJ2-1	CASSSGQSSYNEQFF	TGTGCCAGCAGTTCGGGACAGAGCTCCTACAATGAGCAGTTCTTC
NA	TRBV9	TRBD2	TRBJ2-5	CASSAGGLAEFQETQYF	TGTGCCAGCAGCGCGGGAGGACTAGCGGAATTCCAAGAGACCCAGTACTTC
NA	TRBV11-2	NA	TRBJ1-1	CASSLGWNTEAFF	TGTGCCAGCAGCTTGGGTTGGAACACTGAAGCTTTCTTT
NA	TRBV4-2	NA	TRBJ1-2	CASSQDSVSRVRSGYTF	TGTGCCAGCAGCCAAGATAGTGTCAGTCGGGTTCGTTCTGGCTACACCTTC
NA	TRBV18	NA	TRBJ1-5	CASSFAGDSNQPQHF	TGTGCCAGCTCCTTCGCAGGGGATAGCAATCAGCCCCAGCATTTT
NA	TRBV5-5	NA	TRBJ2-1	CASSLYVSQAPNEQFF	TGTGCCAGCAGCTTGTATGTCTCACAAGCCCCGAATGAGCAGTTCTTC
NA	TRBV29-1	NA	TRBJ1-6	CSVEGTEGSYNSPLHF	TGCAGCGTTGAAGGGACAGAAGGTTCCTATAATTCACCCCTCCACTTT
few	TRBV3-1/TRBV3-2	NA	TRBJ1-3	CASSAGSGGGNTIYF	TGTGCCAGCAGCGCGGGCTCGGGGGGAGGAAACACCATATATTTT
once	TRBV27	NA	TRBJ2-3	CASSLNRVLGNTQYF	TGTGCCAGCAGTCTAAACAGGGTTTTGGGGAATACGCAGTATTTT
NA	TRBV11-2	TRBD2	TRBJ2-1	CASRPASGGAGDEQFF	TGTGCCAGCAGGCCTGCGAGCGGGGGGGCCGGGGATGAGCAGTTCTTC
NA	TRBV5-6	NA	TRBJ1-2	CASSLGLENYGYTF	TGTGCCAGCAGCTTGGGGCTGGAAAACTATGGCTACACCTTC
NA	TRBV6-2/TRBV6-3	NA	TRBJ2-1	CASSLANEQFF	TGTGCCAGCAGTTTAGCTAATGAGCAGTTCTTC
NA	TRBV4-1	TRBD1	TRBJ1-4	CASSQEIGGTNEKLFF	TGCGCCAGCAGCCAAGAAATAGGGGGCACTAATGAAAAACTGTTTTTT
NA	TRBV19	NA	TRBJ1-5	CASSIANNQPQHF	TGTGCCAGTAGTATAGCCAACAATCAGCCCCAGCATTTT
NA	TRBV4-3	NA	TRBJ1-2	CASSQDSRGYGYTF	TGCGCCAGCAGCCAAGATTCCCGGGGCTATGGCTACACCTTC
NA	TRBV4-3	NA	TRBJ2-2	CASSQGRLTNTGELFF	TGCGCCAGCAGCCAGGGCCGACTAACGAACACCGGGGAGCTGTTTTTT
NA	TRBV3-1/TRBV3-2	NA	TRBJ1-2	CASSLAGDPIEGGYTF	TGTGCCAGCAGCCTTGCGGGGGACCCTATAGAGGGAGGCTACACCTTC
NA	TRBV27	NA	TRBJ1-5	CASSGGGGQPQHF	TGTGCCAGCAGCGGTGGGGGGGGTCAGCCCCAGCATTTT
NA	TRBV6-5	TRBD2	TRBJ2-1	CASLAGYYNEQFF	TGTGCCAGTCTAGCGGGATACTACAATGAGCAGTTCTTC
NA	TRBV5-1	NA	TRBJ2-5	CASSAELLKTQYF	TGCGCCAGCAGTGCGGAATTACTAAAGACCCAGTACTTC
NA	TRBV6-5	NA	TRBJ2-5	CASSYGRYGETQYF	TGTGCCAGCAGTTACGGGAGGTATGGAGAGACCCAGTACTTC
NA	TRBV5-1	NA	TRBJ1-1	CASRGVGTEAFF	TGCGCCAGCAGGGGGGTTGGCACTGAAGCTTTCTTT
NA	TRBV7-9	NA	TRBJ2-7	CASGFRGYEQYF	TGTGCCAGCGGTTTCAGGGGCTACGAGCAGTACTTC
once	TRBV18	TRBD2	TRBJ2-3	CASSPMGLAGVTDTQYF	TGTGCCAGCTCACCTATGGGACTAGCGGGAGTAACAGATACGCAGTATTTT
NA	TRBV5-4	NA	TRBJ2-7	CASSFSDYEQYF	TGTGCCAGCAGCTTTTCTGATTACGAGCAGTACTTC
NA	TRBV7-2	TRBD2	TRBJ2-2	CASSHQGLARAPGELFF	TGTGCCAGCAGCCACCAGGGACTAGCGAGAGCCCCCGGGGAGCTGTTTTTT
NA	TRBV29-1	TRBD2	TRBJ2-5	CSRGRRSTETQYF	TGCAGTCGCGGGAGGCGCTCAACAGAGACCCAGTACTTC
NA	TRBV4-3	TRBD1	TRBJ2-5	CASSQDSKGAEETQYF	TGCGCCAGCAGCCAAGATAGTAAGGGGGCCGAAGAGACCCAGTACTTC
once	TRBV3-1/TRBV3-2	TRBD1	TRBJ1-2	CASSHRGTGETGGYTF	TGTGCCAGCAGCCACCGTGGGACAGGGGAAACTGGGGGCTACACCTTC
NA	TRBV4-3	TRBD1	TRBJ2-4	CASSQEHSGGKNIQYF	TGCGCCAGCAGCCAAGAACACTCAGGGGGCAAAAACATTCAGTACTTC
NA	TRBV19	NA	TRBJ1-5	CASSIDRAGGQPQHF	TGTGCCAGTAGTATAGATCGGGCAGGCGGCCAGCCCCAGCATTTT
NA	TRBV3-1/TRBV3-2	TRBD2	TRBJ2-3	CASSSAGTDTQYF	TGTGCCAGCAGCTCAGCGGGGACAGATACGCAGTATTTT
NA	TRBV7-7	TRBD2	TRBJ2-5	CASSPRTSGAQETQYF	TGTGCTAGCAGCCCGCGGACTAGCGGGGCACAAGAGACCCAGTACTTC
NA	TRBV4-3	TRBD2	TRBJ2-3	CASSQNGGRADTQYF	TGCGCCAGCAGCCAAAATGGCGGGAGGGCGGATACGCAGTATTTT